These 18 T cell receptor beta chains were all obtained from the same sample, sequenced in a study of beta chain features in type 1 diabetes. Reverse transcribing all isolated RNA meant expressed TCRB transcripts were sequenced. This table comes from immunoSEQ multiplex PCR, and its TCRdb copy is limited to in-frame clones, with some not included. The profile shows 860,000 or so clones, roughly a sixth of them singletons. Material for sequencing was naive CD4+ T cells from blood. The receptors stem from a woman in her late teens or twenties in good health.

The table lists this clone with a few counts. This chain uses TRBV7-2 with TRBJ1-2; D remains ambiguous. The V end lost 3 bases, the J end lost 4 bases, and 12 bases lay between the germline ends. CDR1 and CDR2 from the germline V gene are SGHTA and FQGNSA. The CDR3 contains 14 residues. The CDR3 here is CASSLLSPAYGYTF. In DNA form, the CDR3 reads TGTGCCAGCAGCTTGCTTTCCCCTGCCTATGGCTACACCTTC.

This clone showed up just a few times. The V and J genes are TRBV7-9 and TRBJ1-1, with a weak D call TRBD1 (5 bases). The CDR3 runs 15 residues. V lost 1 base and J lost 1, with 10 bases in between. Germline V gene lookup returns CDR1 SEHNR and CDR2 FQNEAQ (reference sequence). In nucleotides, the CDR3 is TGTGCCAGCAGCTTAGACGGACACCAGAACACTGAAGCTTTCTTT. Protein sequence: CASSLDGHQNTEAFF.

The chain recombines TRBV7-6 with TRBJ2-6; unclear D gene. This CDR3 contains 14 residues. The V end lost 3 bases, the J end lost 2 bases, and 5 bases lay between the germline ends. From germline, CDR1 is SGHVS and CDR2 FNYEAQ. As DNA, the CDR3 is TGTGCCAGCAGCTTGGGTGCTGGGGCCAACGTCCTGACTTTC. It translates to CASSLGAGANVLTF. Full variable domain (remainder filled in from reference TRBV7-6 and TRBJ2-6): GAGVSQSPRYKVTKRGQDVALRCDPISGHVSLYWYRQALGQGPEFLTYFNYEAQQDKSGLPNDRFSAERPEGSISTLTIQRTEQRDSAMYRCASSLGAGANVLTFGAGSRLTVL.

Only a few counts were recorded for this clone. The chain uses TRBV4-2 and TRBJ2-6; no clear D. The CDR3 spans 16 residues. Germline CDR1 reads LGHNA; CDR2 reads YNFKEQ. V was clipped by 0 bases and J by 0 bases, with 6 bases between them. In DNA form, the CDR3 reads TGTGCCAGCAGCCAAGATCGAAACTCTGGGGCCAACGTCCTGACTTTC. Amino acid sequence: CASSQDRNSGANVLTF.

The chain carries TRBV19 and TRBJ1-1, with D uncertain. V lost 3 bases and J 1 base, leaving 3 bases between the germline ends. Germline CDR1 and CDR2: LNHDA and SQIVND (reference sequence). This CDR3 region has 12 residues. The CDR3 loop is CASSIRNTEAFF. CDR3 bases: TGTGCCAGTAGTATCCGGAACACTGAAGCTTTCTTT.

This clone was seen a handful of times. The chain joins TRBV20-1 to TRBJ2-1, with D hard to call. This CDR3 contains 10 residues. Germline V CDR1 and CDR2: DFQATT, SNEGSKA (reference sequence). V lost 4 bases to trimming and J lost 8 bases, with 6 bases between them. The CDR3 DNA follows: TGCAGTGCTAAGGTTGATGAGCAGTTCTTC. Its protein is CSAKVDEQFF.

This clone appeared a few times. The rearrangement joins TRBV4-2 to TRBJ1-4; 9 bases line up with TRBD1. The ends lost 5 bases at V and 6 bases at J; junction bases unmatched: 7. Germline CDR1 reads LGHNA; CDR2 reads YNFKEQ. This CDR3 is built from 15 residues. The CDR3 DNA follows: TGTGCCAGCAGCATGACCGGGACAGGGTATGAAAAACTGTTTTTT. Its translation is CASSMTGTGYEKLFF.

The CDR3, as DNA: TGTGCCAGCAGTTTAAACAACAATCAGCCCCAGCATTTT. Its protein product is CASSLNNNQPQHF. This rearrangement joins TRBV28 to TRBJ1-5, with D hard to call. Germline V lookup: CDR1 MDHEN, CDR2 SYDVKM. The length of the CDR3 is 13 residues. The V end was cut by 2 bases, the J end by 3 bases, with 5 bases between.

The sample holds a few counts of this clone. This chain connects TRBV9 to TRBJ2-5, with a tentative D call TRBD1 (5 bases). The V gene's germline CDR1 is SGDLS and CDR2 YYNGEE. Trimming shortened V by 0 bases and J by 0 bases, and 12 bases separated the two germline ends. CDR3 length: 16 amino acids. CDR3: CASSVGQQAYQETQYF. The CDR3 nucleotides are TGTGCCAGCAGCGTAGGCCAACAGGCGTACCAAGAGACCCAGTACTTC. Full variable domain (outside the CDR3, taken from reference TRBV9 and TRBJ2-5): DSGVTQTPKHLITATGQRVTLRCSPRSGDLSVYWYQQSLDQGLQFLIQYYNGEERAKGNILERFSAQQFPDLHSELNLSSLELGDSALYFCASSVGQQAYQETQYFGPGTRLLVL.

The chain carries TRBV18 and TRBJ1-2; D possibly corresponds to TRBD1 (5 bases). The V end lost 2 bases, the J end lost 1 base, and 8 bases lay between the germline ends. The germline CDR1 and CDR2 sequences are KGHSH and LQKENI. The CDR3 has 14 residues. The DNA of the CDR3 is TGTGCCAGCTCACCAGGGACTGATAACTATGGCTACACCTTC. It encodes CASSPGTDNYGYTF.

This sequence joins TRBV28 and TRBJ2-2; D is perhaps TRBD2 (5 bases). V shed 6 bases and J shed 4 bases, with 18 bases lying between them. In germline, CDR1 is MDHEN, CDR2 SYDVKM. The CDR3 spans 16 residues. The CDR3 nucleotides read TGTGCCAGCAGCTCCCAAGAGCGGCCCCTCACCGGGGAGCTGTTTTTT. Translation: CASSSQERPLTGELFF.

Note on this clone: The sample holds other DNA sequences that translate to the same CDR3. The V and J genes are TRBV2 and TRBJ2-5; 10 bases agree with TRBD1. This CDR3 has 15 amino acids. V shed 3 bases, J shed 4 bases, and the junction held 5 bases outside the gene matches. Germline CDR1 is SNHLY and CDR2 is FYNNEI. The CDR3 reads CASSDRDRGRETQYF. In DNA, the CDR3 is TGTGCCAGCAGTGATCGCGACAGGGGGCGAGAGACCCAGTACTTC.

This sequence joins TRBV9 and TRBJ2-6; 7 nucleotides align to TRBD1. The length of the CDR3 is 16 residues. The V segment lost 0 bases and the J segment 9 bases; nucleotides outside the gene matches: 9. CDR1 is SGDLS, CDR2 YYNGEE, per germline. CDR3 sequence: CASSVVPRDSHNVLTF. CDR3 in DNA: TGTGCCAGCAGCGTAGTACCCCGGGACAGCCACAACGTCCTGACTTTC.

This clone was seen a few times. The rearrangement uses TRBV5-1 and TRBJ2-5, with 8 bases aligning to TRBD1. Germline V lookup: CDR1 SGHRS, CDR2 YFSETQ. The V and J ends lost 4 bases and 1 base, in that order; junction bases with no gene match: 6. The CDR3 sequence is 15 residues long. CDR3 bases: TGCGCCAGCAGCCCAAGTCAGGGGGCCCAAGAGACCCAGTACTTC. It encodes CASSPSQGAQETQYF. Full variable domain (outside the CDR3, taken from reference TRBV5-1 and TRBJ2-5): KAGVTQTPRYLIKTRGQQVTLSCSPISGHRSVSWYQQTPGQGLQFLFEYFSETQRNKGNFPGRFSGRQFSNSRSEMNVSTLELGDSALYLCASSPSQGAQETQYFGPGTRLLVL.

The chain joins TRBV28 to TRBJ2-7; no clear D gene. The germline V gene has CDR1 MDHEN and CDR2 SYDVKM. This CDR3 spans 15 amino acids. V lost 2 bases, J lost 2 bases, and 13 bases lay in between. This CDR3 reads CASSLTSLIPYEQYF. The CDR3 DNA follows: TGTGCCAGCAGTTTAACCAGTTTAATCCCCTACGAGCAGTACTTC.

There are a few counts of this clone. The chain's CDR3 is CASSPGRENYNEQFF. CDR3 bases: TGTGCCAGCTCACCAGGGCGGGAAAATTACAATGAGCAGTTCTTC. V gene TRBV18 combines with J gene TRBJ2-1; a weak D match, TRBD2 (6 bases). CDR3 size: 15 residues. The V end was cut by 2 bases, the J end by 4 bases, with 12 bases between. The germline CDR1 and CDR2 sequences are KGHSH and LQKENI.

This clone was seen many times. V and J are TRBV10-3 and TRBJ2-3; D might be TRBD1 (6 bases). V dropped 4 bases and J dropped 1 base, with 6 bases sitting between them. The CDR3 totals 13 residues. The V gene's germline CDR1 is ENHRY and CDR2 SYGVKD. The CDR3 bases are TGTGCCATCAGTGGGACAGGCACAGATACGCAGTATTTT. Protein product: CAISGTGTDTQYF.

This chain links TRBV25-1 with TRBJ2-3, with 14 bases lining up with TRBD2. CDR1 is MGHDK and CDR2 is SYGVNS in the germline V gene. J lost 6 bases, V lost 4 bases, and 9 bases had no gene match. CDR3 length: 17 amino acids. Here the CDR3 reads CASSAGTSGSRADTQYF. DNA of the CDR3: TGTGCCAGCAGTGCCGGGACTAGCGGGAGTCGTGCGGATACGCAGTATTTT.